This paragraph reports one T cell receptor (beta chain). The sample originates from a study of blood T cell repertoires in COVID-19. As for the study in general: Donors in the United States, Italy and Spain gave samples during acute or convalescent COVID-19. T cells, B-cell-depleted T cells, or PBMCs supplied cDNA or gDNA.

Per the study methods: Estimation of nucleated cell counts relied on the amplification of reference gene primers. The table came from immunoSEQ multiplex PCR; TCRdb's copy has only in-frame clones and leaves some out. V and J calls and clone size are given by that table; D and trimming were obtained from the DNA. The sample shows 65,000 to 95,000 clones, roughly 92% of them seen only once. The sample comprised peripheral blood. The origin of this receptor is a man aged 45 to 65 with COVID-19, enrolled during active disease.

The chain's CDR3 is CASSGQTTSGSADTQYF. CDR3 nucleotides: TGTGCCAGCAGTGGACAAACGACTAGCGGGAGTGCAGATACGCAGTATTTT. The rearrangement joins TRBV6-1 to TRBJ2-3; 12 positions match TRBD2. CDR1 MNHNS and CDR2 SASEGT come from the germline V gene. The length of the CDR3 is 17 residues. Trimming removed 4 bases from V and 4 bases from J; junction bases left unmatched: 9.